These 6 T cell receptor beta chains came from one sample sequenced in a study of OX40 agonist ivuxolimab in advanced cancers. The assay was immunoSEQ multiplex PCR, and TCRdb's table has in-frame clones only and misses some. The sample has tens of thousands of clones, 75% to 90% seen once; the top ten hold 12%. The sample in question was CD4+ or CD8+ T cells sorted from blood, obtained in a trial of the OX40 agonist ivuxolimab. The receptors were sampled from an adult with an advanced solid tumor such as melanoma, head and neck, liver or kidney cancer.

The rearrangement uses TRBV4-3 and TRBJ1-4; D is ambiguous. Trimming took off 3 bases at V and 8 bases at J, with 16 bases between the two ends. Germline assignment: CDR1 LGHNA and CDR2 YSLEER. The CDR3 extends over 15 amino acids. The CDR3 reads CASSQVLGIREKLFF. The CDR3 region has the DNA TGCGCCAGCAGCCAGGTACTTGGCATACGGGAAAAACTGTTTTTT.

CDR3 sequence reads: CSAVGAGDYEQYF. The CDR3 DNA reads TGCAGCGCCGTGGGGGCAGGGGACTACGAGCAGTACTTC. The chain employs TRBV29-1 and TRBJ2-7; weak D call: TRBD1 (6 bases). Germline V CDR1 and CDR2: SQVTM, ANQGSEA. Trimming removed 7 bases from V and 3 bases from J, with 16 bases in between. There are 13 residues in the CDR3.

The gene calls are TRBV4-1 and TRBJ2-3; 7 nucleotides align to TRBD1. This CDR3 is 17 amino acids long. CDR1 is MGHRA, CDR2 YSYEKL, per germline. J lost 5 bases, V lost 0 bases, and 11 bases had no gene match. CDR3 bases: TGCGCCAGCAGCCAAGATCCGAGGGGGCCGTATGGAGATACGCAGTATTTT. This codes for CASSQDPRGPYGDTQYF.

The chain employs TRBV5-6 and TRBJ2-1; 8 bases agree with TRBD2. The CDR3 is 16 residues long. V trimming: 0 bases; J trimming: 4 bases; junction bases outside the gene matches: 6. Germline CDR1 reads SGHDT; CDR2 reads YYEEEE. DNA for the CDR3: TGTGCCAGCAGCTTGGGGGCGGGAGGCTTATACAATGAGCAGTTCTTC. This codes for CASSLGAGGLYNEQFF.

The V and J genes are TRBV28 and TRBJ2-5; 9 bases are a match to TRBD2. The V gene end was trimmed by 4 bases and the J gene end by 2 bases; junction bases not matched to a gene: 11. CDR1 is MDHEN, CDR2 SYDVKM, per germline. CDR3 size: 17 residues. The DNA for the CDR3 is TGTGCCAGCAGTTCATTTGGAGGCGGGGGGGAACAAGAGACCCAGTACTTC. It specifies CASSSFGGGGEQETQYF.

Remarks on this clone: Other DNA sequences within the sample encode an identical CDR3. The gene calls are TRBV9 and TRBJ2-3; D gene ambiguous. V lost 2 bases, J lost 5 bases, and 3 bases lay in between. Germline V gene data show CDR1 as SGDLS and CDR2 as YYNGEE. The CDR3 sequence is 11 residues long. The CDR3 sequence: CASSVGDTQYF. The CDR3 DNA reads as TGTGCCAGCAGCGTGGGAGATACGCAGTATTTT.